Listed below are T cell receptor beta chains from one sample, sequenced in a study of monozygotic twins with inflammatory bowel disease. From its re-call of the 5' RACE reads, TCRdb lists each CDR3 protein once, without DNA. Recorded for this sample: hundreds of thousands of distinct CDR3 sequences. Sequencing was carried out using blood. These receptors all come from a human donor with ulcerative colitis or Crohn's disease, or a healthy co-twin of an affected twin (not recorded which). Both conserved end residues are part of each CDR3. The order of the fields is V gene, J gene, CDR3 protein.

V gene: TRBV5-1; J gene: TRBJ2-7; CDR3 protein: CASSVRQQGDEQYF
V gene: TRBV28; J gene: TRBJ2-3; CDR3 protein: CASSLFGITDTQYF
V gene: TRBV5-4; J gene: TRBJ1-2; CDR3 protein: CASSLIGIPNYGYTF
V gene: TRBV4-3; J gene: TRBJ2-3; CDR3 protein: CASSRGHSRPDTQYF
V gene: TRBV5-1; J gene: TRBJ1-1; CDR3 protein: CASRPQGLVRNTEAFF
V gene: TRBV9; J gene: TRBJ2-7; CDR3 protein: CASSVGTGGSYEQYF
V gene: TRBV29-1; J gene: TRBJ1-4; CDR3 protein: CSVEGQGSEKLFF
V gene: TRBV20-1; J gene: TRBJ2-1; CDR3 protein: CSARDRRGSYNEQFF
V gene: TRBV27; J gene: TRBJ1-2; CDR3 protein: CASSLSGFGGYTF
V gene: TRBV5-1; J gene: TRBJ2-1; CDR3 protein: CASSFLALGGNNEQFF
V gene: TRBV10-3; J gene: TRBJ1-4; CDR3 protein: CAIRGGQRDNEKLFF
V gene: TRBV7-2; J gene: TRBJ2-1; CDR3 protein: CASSLYRDSYEQFF
V gene: TRBV6-2/TRBV6-3; J gene: TRBJ2-7; CDR3 protein: CASNKPGLAESYEQYF
V gene: TRBV5-1; J gene: TRBJ2-5; CDR3 protein: CASSLLQETQYF
V gene: TRBV5-1; J gene: TRBJ2-3; CDR3 protein: CASSWGKAADTQYF
V gene: TRBV6-5; J gene: TRBJ2-2; CDR3 protein: CASSYVGNGELFF
V gene: TRBV29-1; J gene: TRBJ2-1; CDR3 protein: CSVEGVGGRASRNEQFF
V gene: TRBV28; J gene: TRBJ2-7; CDR3 protein: CASSWWTSYYEQYF
V gene: TRBV24-1; J gene: TRBJ2-1; CDR3 protein: CATSDATRTGSSYNEQFF
V gene: TRBV4-3; J gene: TRBJ1-4; CDR3 protein: CASSQNYRVGEKLFF
V gene: TRBV3-1; J gene: TRBJ2-7; CDR3 protein: CASSQGGTRGEQYF
V gene: TRBV30; J gene: TRBJ2-3; CDR3 protein: CAWSATGDTQYF
V gene: TRBV2; J gene: TRBJ2-7; CDR3 protein: CASAGTGVGEQYF
V gene: TRBV15; J gene: TRBJ2-7; CDR3 protein: CATSRDVGIYEQYF
V gene: TRBV28; J gene: TRBJ2-6; CDR3 protein: CASRLLKGSGANVLTF
V gene: TRBV14; J gene: TRBJ2-1; CDR3 protein: CASSTMDRENEQFF
V gene: TRBV6-2/TRBV6-3; J gene: TRBJ2-1; CDR3 protein: CASSYRVQFSSYNEQFF
V gene: TRBV20-1; J gene: TRBJ2-6; CDR3 protein: CSAPPGLGANVLTF
V gene: TRBV20-1; J gene: TRBJ2-5; CDR3 protein: CSAGRTLKETQYF
V gene: TRBV5-1; J gene: TRBJ1-6; CDR3 protein: CASSPGINQSKGSPLHF
V gene: TRBV6-2/TRBV6-3; J gene: TRBJ1-1; CDR3 protein: CASRAPNTEAFF
V gene: TRBV11-2; J gene: TRBJ1-6; CDR3 protein: CASSPEGLSYNSPLHF
V gene: TRBV5-1; J gene: TRBJ2-6; CDR3 protein: CASSLAAGFYSGANVLTF
V gene: TRBV5-1; J gene: TRBJ2-7; CDR3 protein: CASSGTGTTSYEQYF
V gene: TRBV20-1; J gene: TRBJ2-1; CDR3 protein: CSARGPSGTPTYNEQFF
V gene: TRBV11-2; J gene: TRBJ2-3; CDR3 protein: CASSPRLAGGDTQYF
V gene: TRBV2; J gene: TRBJ2-5; CDR3 protein: CASSDRTGIETQYF
V gene: TRBV28; J gene: TRBJ2-7; CDR3 protein: CASSLVRNYEQYF
V gene: TRBV28; J gene: TRBJ2-7; CDR3 protein: CASSLLAADRGFHEQYF
V gene: TRBV29-1; J gene: TRBJ2-2; CDR3 protein: CSVEPSQQNTGELFF